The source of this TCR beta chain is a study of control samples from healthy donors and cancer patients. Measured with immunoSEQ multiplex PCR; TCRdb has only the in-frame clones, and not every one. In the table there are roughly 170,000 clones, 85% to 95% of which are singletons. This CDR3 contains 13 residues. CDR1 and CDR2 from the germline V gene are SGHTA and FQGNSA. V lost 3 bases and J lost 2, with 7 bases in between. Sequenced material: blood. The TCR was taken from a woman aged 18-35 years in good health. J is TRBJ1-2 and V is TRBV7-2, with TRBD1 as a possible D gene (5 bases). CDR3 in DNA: TGTGCCAGCAGCTTGGGACGGAACTATGGCTACACCTTC. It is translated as CASSLGRNYGYTF.